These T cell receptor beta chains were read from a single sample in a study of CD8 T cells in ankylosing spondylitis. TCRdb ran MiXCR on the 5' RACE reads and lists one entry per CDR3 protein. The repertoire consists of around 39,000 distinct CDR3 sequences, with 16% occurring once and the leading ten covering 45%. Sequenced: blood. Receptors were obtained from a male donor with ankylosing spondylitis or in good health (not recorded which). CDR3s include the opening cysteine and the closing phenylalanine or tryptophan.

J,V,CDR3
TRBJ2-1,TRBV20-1,CSASDRGNEQFF
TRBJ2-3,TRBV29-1,CSVTGGMDTQYF
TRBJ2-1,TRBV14,CASSQPGLPYNEQFF
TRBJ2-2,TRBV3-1,CASRLTGGGTGELFF
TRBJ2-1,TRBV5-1,CASSLGFVSGPNEQFF
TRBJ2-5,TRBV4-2,CASSQDPWLDPYF
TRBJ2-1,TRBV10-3,CAISEAGDSYNEQFF
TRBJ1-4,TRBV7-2,CASSSVGTGSEKLFF
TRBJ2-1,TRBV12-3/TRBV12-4,CASSPGQSYNEQFF
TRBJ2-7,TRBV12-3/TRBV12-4,CASSRQGLEQYF
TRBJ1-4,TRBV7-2,CASSPLNEKLFF
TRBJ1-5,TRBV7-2,CASSLVGASNQPQHF
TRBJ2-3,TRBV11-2,CASSPSGTDTQYF
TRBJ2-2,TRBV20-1,CSAGRTGGNTGELFF
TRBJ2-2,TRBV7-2,CASSPTGSQTGELFF
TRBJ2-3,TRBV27,CASSLRTGYVTQYF
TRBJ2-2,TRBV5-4,CASSLGVDTGELFF
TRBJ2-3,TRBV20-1,CSAGRGGPGDTQYF
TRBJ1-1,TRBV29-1,CSVVDSPRMNTEAFF
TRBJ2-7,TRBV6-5,CASRTIQGYYEQYF
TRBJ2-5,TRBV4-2,CASSQTSGQETQYF
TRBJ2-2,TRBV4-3,CASSQDWGVRDTGELFF
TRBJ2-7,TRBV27,CASSFKLAGTYEQYF
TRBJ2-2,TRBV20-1,CSAREQGNTGELFF
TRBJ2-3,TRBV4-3,CASSQDRDGVDTQYF
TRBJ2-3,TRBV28,CASRRGGGDTQYF
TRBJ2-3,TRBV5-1,CASSLKLAGTDTQYF
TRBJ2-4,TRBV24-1,CATSDPGPGNIQYF
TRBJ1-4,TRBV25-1,CASRGSGRSEKLFF
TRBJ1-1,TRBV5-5,CASSTPWGRPKNTEAFF
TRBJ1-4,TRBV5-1,CASSLGQTGSNEKLFF
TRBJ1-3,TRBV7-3,CASSNPGKTGNTIYF
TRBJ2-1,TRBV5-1,CASSWIGTLNEQFF
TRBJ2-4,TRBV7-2,CASSLVVGIQYF
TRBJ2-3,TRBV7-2,CASSQNGGRANTQYF
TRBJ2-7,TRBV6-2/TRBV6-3,CASNPGDRDIYEQYF
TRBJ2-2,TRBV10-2,CASSDTATGELFF
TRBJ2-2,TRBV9,CASSVGLSTGELFF
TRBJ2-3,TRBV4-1,CASSQDPNRNTDTQYF
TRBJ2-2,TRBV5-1,CASSLDSTTNTGELFF
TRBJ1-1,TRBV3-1,CASSRQLGVTEAFF
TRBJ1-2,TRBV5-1,CASSRGRDFKRGGYTF
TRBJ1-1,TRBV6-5,CASSYWTGQGPAEAFF
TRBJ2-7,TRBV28,CASTGVYEQYF
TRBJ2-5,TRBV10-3,CAISEQETQYF
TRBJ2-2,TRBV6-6,CASSYSLSFESNTGELFF
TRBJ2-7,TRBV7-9,CASSPGAEQYF
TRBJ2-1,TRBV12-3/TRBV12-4,CASMLTSGSSEQFF
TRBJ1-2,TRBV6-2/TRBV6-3,CASSPRTGGYTF
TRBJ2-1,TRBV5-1,CASSPLAGRNNEQFF
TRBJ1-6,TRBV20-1,CSASPRGAADSPLHF